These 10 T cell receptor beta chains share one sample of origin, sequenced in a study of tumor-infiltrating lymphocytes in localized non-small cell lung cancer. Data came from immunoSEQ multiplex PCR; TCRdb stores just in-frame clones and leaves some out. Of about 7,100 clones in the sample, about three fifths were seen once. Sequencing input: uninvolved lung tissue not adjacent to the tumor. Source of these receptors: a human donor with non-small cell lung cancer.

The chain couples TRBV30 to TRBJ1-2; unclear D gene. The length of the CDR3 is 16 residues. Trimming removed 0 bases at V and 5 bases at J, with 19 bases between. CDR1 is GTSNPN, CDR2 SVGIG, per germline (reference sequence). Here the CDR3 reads CAWSVRVGAPGYGYTF. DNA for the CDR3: TGTGCCTGGAGTGTACGGGTGGGCGCCCCAGGTTATGGCTACACCTTC.

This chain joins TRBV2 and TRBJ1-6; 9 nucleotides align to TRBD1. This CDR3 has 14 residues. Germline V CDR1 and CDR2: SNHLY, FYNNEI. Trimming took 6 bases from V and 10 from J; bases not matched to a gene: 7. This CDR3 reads CASSGDRVVSPLHF. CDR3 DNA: TGTGCCAGCAGCGGGGACAGGGTGGTGTCACCCCTCCACTTT.

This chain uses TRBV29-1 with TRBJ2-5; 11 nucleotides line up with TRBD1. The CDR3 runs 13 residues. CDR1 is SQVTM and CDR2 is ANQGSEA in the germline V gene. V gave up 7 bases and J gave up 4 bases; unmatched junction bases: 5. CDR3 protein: CSDAGTGGETQYF. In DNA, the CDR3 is TGCAGCGATGCCGGGACAGGGGGAGAGACCCAGTACTTC. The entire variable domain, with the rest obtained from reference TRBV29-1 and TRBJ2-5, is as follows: SAVISQKPSRDICQRGTSLTIQCQVDSQVTMMFWYRQQPGQSLTLIATANQGSEATYESGFVIDKFPISRPNLTFSTLTVSNMSPEDSSIYLCSDAGTGGETQYFGPGTRLLVL.

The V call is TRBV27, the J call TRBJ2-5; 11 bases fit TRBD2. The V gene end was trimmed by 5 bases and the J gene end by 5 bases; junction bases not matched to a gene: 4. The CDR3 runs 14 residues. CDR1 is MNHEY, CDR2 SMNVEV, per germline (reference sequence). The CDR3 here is CASSLAGGRETQYF. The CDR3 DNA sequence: TGTGCCAGCAGTCTAGCGGGGGGAAGGGAGACCCAGTACTTC.

CDR3 amino acids: CASSFGTGFSDTQYF. The CDR3 nucleotides are TGTGCCAGCAGCTTCGGGACAGGGTTCTCAGATACGCAGTATTTT. The chain is built from TRBV7-6 and TRBJ2-3; the match to TRBD1 covers 9 bases. The V gene's germline CDR1 is SGHVS and CDR2 FNYEAQ. With V trimmed by 3 bases and J by 4 bases, 5 bases remained unmatched. The CDR3 extends over 15 amino acids.

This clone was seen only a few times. Written as DNA, the CDR3 is TGTGCCAGCAGCTCCACAGAGAACACTGAAGCTTTCTTT. It specifies CASSSTENTEAFF. The V gene is TRBV7-6, the J gene TRBJ1-1; D uncertain. The V gene lost 4 bases and the J gene lost 1 base, with 7 bases spanning the gap. This CDR3 region has 13 residues. Germline CDR1 is SGHVS and CDR2 is FNYEAQ.

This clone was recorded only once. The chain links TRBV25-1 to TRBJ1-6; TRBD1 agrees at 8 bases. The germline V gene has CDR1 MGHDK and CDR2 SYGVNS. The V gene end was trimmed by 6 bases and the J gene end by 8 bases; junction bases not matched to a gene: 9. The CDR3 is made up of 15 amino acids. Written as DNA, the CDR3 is TGTGCCAGCAGGCAGCCTGGGACAGGAGATTCACCCCTCCACTTT. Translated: CASRQPGTGDSPLHF.

CDR3 sequence (DNA): TGTGCCAGCAGGCTGGGACATGAGTACACTGAAGCTTTCTTT. It yields the protein CASRLGHEYTEAFF. This chain connects TRBV13 to TRBJ1-1; D is possibly TRBD1 (6 bases). Germline CDR1 PRHDT, CDR2 FYEKMQ (reference sequence). V was trimmed by 6 bases and J by 3 bases, leaving 14 bases between them. This CDR3 is built from 14 residues.

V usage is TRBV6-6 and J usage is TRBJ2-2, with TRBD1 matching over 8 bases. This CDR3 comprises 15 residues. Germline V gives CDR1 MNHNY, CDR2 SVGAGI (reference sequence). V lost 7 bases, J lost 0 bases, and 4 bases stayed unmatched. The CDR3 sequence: CASKDRASNTGELFF. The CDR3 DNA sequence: TGTGCCAGCAAGGACAGGGCCTCGAACACCGGGGAGCTGTTTTTT.

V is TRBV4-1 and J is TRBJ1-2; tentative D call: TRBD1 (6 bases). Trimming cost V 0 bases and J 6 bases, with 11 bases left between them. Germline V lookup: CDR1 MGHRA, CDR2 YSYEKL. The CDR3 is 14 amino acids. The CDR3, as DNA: TGCGCCAGCAGCCAAGATCAGGGGAGGAATGGCTACACCTTC. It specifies CASSQDQGRNGYTF.